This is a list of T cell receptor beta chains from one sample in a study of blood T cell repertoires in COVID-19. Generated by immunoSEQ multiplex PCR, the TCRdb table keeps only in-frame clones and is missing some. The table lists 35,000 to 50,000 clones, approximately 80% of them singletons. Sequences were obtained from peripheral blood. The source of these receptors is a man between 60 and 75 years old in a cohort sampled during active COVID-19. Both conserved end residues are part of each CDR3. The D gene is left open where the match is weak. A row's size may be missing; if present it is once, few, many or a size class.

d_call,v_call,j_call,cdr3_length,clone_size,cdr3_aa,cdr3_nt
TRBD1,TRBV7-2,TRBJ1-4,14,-,CASSSNRGSEKLFF,TGTGCCAGCAGCTCCAACAGGGGGAGTGAAAAACTGTTTTTT
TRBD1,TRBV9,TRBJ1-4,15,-,CASSVAGTGGEKLFF,TGTGCCAGCAGCGTTGCTGGGACAGGGGGGGAAAAACTGTTTTTT
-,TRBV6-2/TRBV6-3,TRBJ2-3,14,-,CASSYSGGAGTQYF,TGTGCCAGCAGTTACAGTGGGGGGGCGGGGACGCAGTATTTT
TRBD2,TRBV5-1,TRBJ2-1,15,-,CASSLGLAGINEQFF,TGCGCCAGCAGCTTGGGACTAGCGGGGATCAATGAGCAGTTCTTC
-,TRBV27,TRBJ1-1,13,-,CASSFEGNTEAFF,TGTGCCAGCAGTTTCGAGGGAAACACTGAAGCTTTCTTT
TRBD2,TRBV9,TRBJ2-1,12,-,CASAPGGDEQFF,TGTGCCAGCGCCCCCGGGGGGGATGAGCAGTTCTTC
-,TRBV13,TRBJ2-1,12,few,CASSSLDNEQFF,TGTGCCAGCAGCTCACTAGATAATGAGCAGTTCTTC
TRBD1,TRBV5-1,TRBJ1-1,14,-,CASSNQGARTEAFF,TGCGCCAGCAGCAATCAGGGGGCGAGGACTGAAGCTTTCTTT
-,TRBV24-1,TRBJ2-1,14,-,CATSDFISGNEQFF,TGTGCCACCAGTGATTTTATTAGCGGCAATGAGCAGTTCTTC
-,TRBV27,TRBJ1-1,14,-,CASSQNLRGTEAFF,TGTGCCAGCAGCCAAAACCTCCGGGGGACTGAAGCTTTCTTT
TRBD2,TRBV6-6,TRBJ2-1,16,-,CASSSPGLADYNEQFF,TGTGCCAGCAGTTCTCCGGGACTAGCGGACTACAATGAGCAGTTCTTC
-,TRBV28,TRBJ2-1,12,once,CASSVQVPEQFF,TGTGCCAGCAGTGTCCAGGTACCCGAGCAGTTCTTC
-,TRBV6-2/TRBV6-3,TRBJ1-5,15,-,CASSLIRGGNQPQHF,TGTGCCAGCAGTCTTATCAGGGGTGGCAATCAGCCCCAGCATTTT
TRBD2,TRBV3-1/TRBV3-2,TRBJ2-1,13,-,CASSQYSGSEQFF,TGTGCCAGCAGCCAATATAGCGGGAGTGAGCAGTTCTTC
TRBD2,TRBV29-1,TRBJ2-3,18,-,CSAGDASGRRGPTDTQYF,TGCAGCGCCGGGGACGCTAGCGGGAGGAGAGGACCAACAGATACGCAGTATTTT
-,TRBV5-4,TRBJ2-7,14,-,CASSLGLADYEQYF,TGTGCCAGCAGCTTGGGCCTCGCGGATTACGAGCAGTACTTC
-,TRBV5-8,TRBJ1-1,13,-,CASTAYRVTEAFF,TGTGCCAGCACAGCCTACAGGGTCACTGAAGCTTTCTTT
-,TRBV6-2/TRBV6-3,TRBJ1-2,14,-,CASSLLLLNYGYTF,TGTGCCAGCAGTCTCCTCCTACTTAACTATGGCTACACCTTC
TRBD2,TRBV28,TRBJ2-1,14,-,CASIWTSGYNEQFF,TGTGCCAGCATATGGACTAGCGGCTACAATGAGCAGTTCTTC
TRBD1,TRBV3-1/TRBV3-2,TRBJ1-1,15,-,CASSQTQGAGTEAFF,TGTGCCAGCAGCCAAACTCAGGGGGCCGGCACTGAAGCTTTCTTT
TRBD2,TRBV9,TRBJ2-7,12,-,CASSNAGGEQYF,TGTGCCAGCAGTAATGCCGGGGGGGAGCAGTACTTC
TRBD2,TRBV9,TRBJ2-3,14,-,CASSPAGRTDTQYF,TGTGCCAGCAGCCCAGCGGGGCGGACAGATACGCAGTATTTT
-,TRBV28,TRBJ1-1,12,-,CASSIRGSEAFF,TGTGCCAGCAGTATTAGGGGCTCTGAAGCTTTCTTT
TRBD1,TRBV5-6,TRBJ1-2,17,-,CASTFQSNRGPSYGYTF,TGTGCCAGCACCTTCCAGTCTAACAGGGGACCATCCTATGGCTACACCTTC
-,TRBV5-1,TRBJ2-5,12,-,CASSFSAETQYF,TGCGCCAGCAGCTTTAGCGCCGAGACCCAGTACTTC
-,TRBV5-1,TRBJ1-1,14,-,CASGGGPESTEAFF,TGCGCCAGCGGGGGGGGACCTGAGAGCACTGAAGCTTTCTTT
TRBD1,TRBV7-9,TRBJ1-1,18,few,CASDQGSFYRTGNTEAFF,TGTGCCAGCGATCAAGGAAGCTTTTATAGGACAGGGAACACTGAAGCTTTCTTT
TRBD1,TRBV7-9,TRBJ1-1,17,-,CASSSHSGQPRGTEAFF,TGTGCCAGCAGCTCACATTCCGGACAACCCAGGGGGACTGAAGCTTTCTTT
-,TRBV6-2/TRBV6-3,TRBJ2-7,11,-,CASSYEEAQYF,TGTGCCAGCAGTTACGAGGAAGCGCAGTACTTC